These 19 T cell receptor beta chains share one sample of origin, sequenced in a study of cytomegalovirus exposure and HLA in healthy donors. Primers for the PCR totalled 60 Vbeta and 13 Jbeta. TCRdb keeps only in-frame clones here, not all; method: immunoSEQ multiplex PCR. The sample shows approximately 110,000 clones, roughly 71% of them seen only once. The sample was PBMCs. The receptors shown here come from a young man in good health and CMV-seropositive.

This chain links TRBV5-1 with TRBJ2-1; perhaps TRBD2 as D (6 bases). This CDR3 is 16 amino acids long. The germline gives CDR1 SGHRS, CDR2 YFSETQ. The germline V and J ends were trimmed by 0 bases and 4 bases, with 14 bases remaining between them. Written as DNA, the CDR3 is TGCGCCAGCAGCTTGGACCCACGGGGAGGATACAATGAGCAGTTCTTC. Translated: CASSLDPRGGYNEQFF.

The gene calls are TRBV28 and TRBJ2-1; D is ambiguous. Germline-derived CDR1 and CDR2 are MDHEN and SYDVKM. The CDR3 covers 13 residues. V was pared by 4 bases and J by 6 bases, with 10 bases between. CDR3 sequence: CASSSTVLNEQFF. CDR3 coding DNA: TGTGCCAGCAGTTCTACGGTTCTCAATGAGCAGTTCTTC. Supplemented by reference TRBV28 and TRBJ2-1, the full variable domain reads DVKVTQSSRYLVKRTGEKVFLECVQDMDHENMFWYRQDPGLGLRLIYFSYDVKMKEKGDIPEGYSVSREKKERFSLILESASTNQTSMYLCASSSTVLNEQFFGPGTRLTVL.

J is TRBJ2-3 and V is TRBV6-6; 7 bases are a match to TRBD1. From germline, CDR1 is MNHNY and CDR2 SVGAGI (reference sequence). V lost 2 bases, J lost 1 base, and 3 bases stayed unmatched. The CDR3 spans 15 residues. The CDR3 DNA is TGTGCCAGCAGTTACCCCGGGACAGGCACAGATACGCAGTATTTT. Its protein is CASSYPGTGTDTQYF.

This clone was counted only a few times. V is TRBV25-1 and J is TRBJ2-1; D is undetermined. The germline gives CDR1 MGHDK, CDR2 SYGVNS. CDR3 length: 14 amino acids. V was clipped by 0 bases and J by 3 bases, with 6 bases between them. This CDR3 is CASSEYRGYNEQFF. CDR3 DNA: TGTGCCAGCAGTGAATACCGCGGCTACAATGAGCAGTTCTTC.

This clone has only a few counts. The CDR3, as DNA: TGTGCCAGCAGCCGAGGACTAGCGGGGGCCGGGGAGACCCAGTACTTC. Translation gives CASSRGLAGAGETQYF. The V call is TRBV7-9, the J call TRBJ2-5, with 13 bases fitting TRBD2. The CDR3 loop spans 16 amino acids. V was pared by 5 bases and J by 5 bases, with 8 bases of the junction left unmatched. In germline, CDR1 is SEHNR, CDR2 FQNEAQ (reference sequence).

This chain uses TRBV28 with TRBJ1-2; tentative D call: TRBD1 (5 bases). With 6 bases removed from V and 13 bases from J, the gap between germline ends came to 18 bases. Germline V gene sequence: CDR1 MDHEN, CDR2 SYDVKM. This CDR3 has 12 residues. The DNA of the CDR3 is TGTGCCAGCAGCCCTAAACTCTGGACAATCACCTTC. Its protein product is CASSPKLWTITF.

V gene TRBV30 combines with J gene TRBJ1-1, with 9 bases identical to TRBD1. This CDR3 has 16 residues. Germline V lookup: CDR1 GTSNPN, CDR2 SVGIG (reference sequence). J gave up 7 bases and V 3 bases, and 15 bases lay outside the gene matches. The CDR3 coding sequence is TGTGCCTGGAGGTTCGACAGGGGGGCCGGTCGCGGTGAAGCTTTCTTT. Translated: CAWRFDRGAGRGEAFF.

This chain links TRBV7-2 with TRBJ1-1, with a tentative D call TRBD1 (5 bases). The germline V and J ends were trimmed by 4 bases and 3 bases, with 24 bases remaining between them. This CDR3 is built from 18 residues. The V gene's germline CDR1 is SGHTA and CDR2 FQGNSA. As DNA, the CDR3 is TGTGCCAGCAGCTCCAAGGTGGCAGGGAGGGGCGCTGACACTGAAGCTTTCTTT. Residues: CASSSKVAGRGADTEAFF.

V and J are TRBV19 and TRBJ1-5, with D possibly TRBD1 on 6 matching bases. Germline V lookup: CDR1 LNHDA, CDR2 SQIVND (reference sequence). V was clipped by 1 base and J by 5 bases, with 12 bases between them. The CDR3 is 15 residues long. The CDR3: CASSIALGAHQPQHF. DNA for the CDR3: TGTGCCAGTAGTATAGCGTTGGGGGCCCATCAGCCCCAGCATTTT.

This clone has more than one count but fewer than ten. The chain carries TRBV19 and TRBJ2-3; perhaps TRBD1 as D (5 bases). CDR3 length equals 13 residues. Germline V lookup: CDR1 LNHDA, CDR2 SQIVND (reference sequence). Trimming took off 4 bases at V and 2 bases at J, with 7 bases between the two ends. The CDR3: CASSRTHTDTQYF. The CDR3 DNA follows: TGTGCCAGTAGTAGGACACACACAGATACGCAGTATTTT.

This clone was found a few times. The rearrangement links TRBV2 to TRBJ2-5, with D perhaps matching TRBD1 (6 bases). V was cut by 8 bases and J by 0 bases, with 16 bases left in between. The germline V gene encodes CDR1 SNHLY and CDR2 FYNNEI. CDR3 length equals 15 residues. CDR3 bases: TGTGCCAGCGAGTTTTCAGGGGCCCACCAAGAGACCCAGTACTTC. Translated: CASEFSGAHQETQYF.

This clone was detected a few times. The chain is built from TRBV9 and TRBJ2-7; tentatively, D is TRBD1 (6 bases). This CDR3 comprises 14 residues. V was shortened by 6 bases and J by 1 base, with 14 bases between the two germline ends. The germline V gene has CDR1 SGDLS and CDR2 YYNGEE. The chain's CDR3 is CASTQGKRSYEQYV. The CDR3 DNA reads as TGTGCCAGCACCCAGGGGAAGCGTTCCTACGAGCAGTACGTC.

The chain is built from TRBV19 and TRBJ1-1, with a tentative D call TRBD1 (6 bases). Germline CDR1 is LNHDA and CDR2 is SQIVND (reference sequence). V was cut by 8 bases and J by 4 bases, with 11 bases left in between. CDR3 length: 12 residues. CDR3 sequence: CASRQVPTEAFF. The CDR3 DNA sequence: TGTGCCAGTCGACAGGTCCCCACTGAAGCTTTCTTT.

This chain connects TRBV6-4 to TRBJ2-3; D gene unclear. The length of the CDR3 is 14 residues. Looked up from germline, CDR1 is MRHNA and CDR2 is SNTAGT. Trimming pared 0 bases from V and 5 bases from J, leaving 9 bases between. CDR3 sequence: CASSDSNEVDTQYF. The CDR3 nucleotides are TGTGCCAGCAGTGACTCGAATGAGGTAGATACGCAGTATTTT.

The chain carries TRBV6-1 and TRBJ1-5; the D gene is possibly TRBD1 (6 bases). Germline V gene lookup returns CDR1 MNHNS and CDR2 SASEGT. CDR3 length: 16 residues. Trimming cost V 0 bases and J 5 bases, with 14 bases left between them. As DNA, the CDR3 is TGTGCCAGCAGTGAAGCGGGGCAGGGGTCCCATCAGCCCCAGCATTTT. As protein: CASSEAGQGSHQPQHF.

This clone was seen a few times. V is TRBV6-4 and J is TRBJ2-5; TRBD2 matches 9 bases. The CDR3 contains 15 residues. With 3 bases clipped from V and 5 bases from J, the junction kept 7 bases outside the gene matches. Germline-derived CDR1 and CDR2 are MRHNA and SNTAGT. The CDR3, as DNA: TGTGCCAGCAGTGAGGTTAGCGGGGGAGCGGAGACCCAGTACTTC. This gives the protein CASSEVSGGAETQYF.

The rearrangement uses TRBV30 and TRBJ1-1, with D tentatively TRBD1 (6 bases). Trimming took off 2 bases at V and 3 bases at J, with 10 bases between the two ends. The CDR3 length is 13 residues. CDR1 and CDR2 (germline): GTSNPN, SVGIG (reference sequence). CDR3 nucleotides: TGTGCCTGGAGTCGGGGGGCAGACACTGAAGCTTTCTTT. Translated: CAWSRGADTEAFF.

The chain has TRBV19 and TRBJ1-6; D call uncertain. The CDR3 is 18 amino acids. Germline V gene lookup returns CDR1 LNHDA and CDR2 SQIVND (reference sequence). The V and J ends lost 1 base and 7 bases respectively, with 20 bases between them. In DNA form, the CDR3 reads TGTGCCAGTAGTATAGCGGGCGGGCCCGTCTCAAGGAATTCACCCCTCCACTTT. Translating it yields CASSIAGGPVSRNSPLHF.

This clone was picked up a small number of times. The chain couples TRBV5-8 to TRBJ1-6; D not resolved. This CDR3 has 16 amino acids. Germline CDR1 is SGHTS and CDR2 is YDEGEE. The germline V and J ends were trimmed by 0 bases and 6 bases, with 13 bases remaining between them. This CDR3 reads CASSLAERRLNSPLHF. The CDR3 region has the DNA TGTGCCAGCAGCTTGGCCGAGAGGCGCCTTAATTCACCCCTCCACTTT. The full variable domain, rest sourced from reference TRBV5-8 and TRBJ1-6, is EAGVTQSPTHLIKTRGQQATLRCSPISGHTSVYWYQQALGLGLQFLLWYDEGEERNRGNFPPRFSGRQFPNYSSELNVNALELEDSALYLCASSLAERRLNSPLHFGNGTRLTVT.